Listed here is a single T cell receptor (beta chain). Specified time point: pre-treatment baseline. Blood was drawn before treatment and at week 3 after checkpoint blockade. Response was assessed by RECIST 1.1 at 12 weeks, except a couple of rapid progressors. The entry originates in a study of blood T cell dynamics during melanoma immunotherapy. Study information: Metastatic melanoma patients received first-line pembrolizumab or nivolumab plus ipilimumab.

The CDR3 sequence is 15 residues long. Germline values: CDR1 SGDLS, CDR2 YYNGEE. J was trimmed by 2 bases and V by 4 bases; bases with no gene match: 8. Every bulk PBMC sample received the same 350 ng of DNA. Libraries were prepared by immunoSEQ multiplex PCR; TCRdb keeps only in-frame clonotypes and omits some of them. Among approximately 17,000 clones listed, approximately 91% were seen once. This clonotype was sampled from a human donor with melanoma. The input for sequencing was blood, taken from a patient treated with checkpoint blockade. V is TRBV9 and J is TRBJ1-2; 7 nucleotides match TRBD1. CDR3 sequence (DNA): TGTGCCAGCAGCTTCCGTCAGACAGGGAACTATGGCTACACCTTC. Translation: CASSFRQTGNYGYTF.